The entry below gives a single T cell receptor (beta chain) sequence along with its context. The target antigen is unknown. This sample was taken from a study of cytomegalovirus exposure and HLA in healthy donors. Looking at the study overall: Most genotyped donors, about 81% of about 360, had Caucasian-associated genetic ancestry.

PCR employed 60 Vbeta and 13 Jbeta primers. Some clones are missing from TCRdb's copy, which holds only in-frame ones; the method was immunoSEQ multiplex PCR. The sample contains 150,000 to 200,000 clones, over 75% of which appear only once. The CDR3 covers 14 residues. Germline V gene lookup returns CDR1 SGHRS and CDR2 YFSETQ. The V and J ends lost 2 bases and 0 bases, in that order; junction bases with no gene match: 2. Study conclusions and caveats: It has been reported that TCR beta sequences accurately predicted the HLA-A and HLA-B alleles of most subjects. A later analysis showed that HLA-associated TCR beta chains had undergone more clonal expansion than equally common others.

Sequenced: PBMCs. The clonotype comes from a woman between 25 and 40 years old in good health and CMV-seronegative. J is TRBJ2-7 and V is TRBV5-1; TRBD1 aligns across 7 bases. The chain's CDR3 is CASSLGGDSYEQYF. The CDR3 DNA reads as TGCGCCAGCAGCTTAGGGGGCGACTCCTACGAGCAGTACTTC.